This T cell receptor beta chain stems from a study of cytomegalovirus exposure and HLA in healthy donors. Study-level findings and limits: Researchers reported from a later analysis that most CMV-associated TCR beta chains appeared HLA-restricted. Rare TCR sequences predominated, though certain public TCRs were found in many donors. Later analysis indicated greater clonal expansion among HLA-associated TCR beta chains than among equally common other chains. Being indistinguishable, some V segments were excluded, TRBV6-2 and TRBV6-3 among them.

The primer mix had 60 Vbeta and 13 Jbeta primers. Repertoires were generated with immunoSEQ multiplex PCR, while TCRdb's copy carries only in-frame clones and drops some. The sample has 95,000 to 120,000 clones, 60% to 80% seen once. The germline V gene has CDR1 SGHRS and CDR2 YFSETQ. With 4 bases clipped from V and 3 bases from J, the junction kept 10 bases outside the gene matches. The CDR3 loop spans 17 amino acids. The table lists this clone with a few counts. What it binds is unknown. Sequenced input: PBMCs. This clonotype was sampled from a man between 18 and 35 years old in good health and CMV-seropositive. This chain connects TRBV5-1 to TRBJ2-1; 10 bases are shared with TRBD2. DNA of the CDR3: TGCGCCAGCAGCCCCGCTCCGACTAGCGGGTTCTACAATGAGCAGTTCTTC. Amino acids: CASSPAPTSGFYNEQFF.